The text below deals with one TCR beta chain. This clone has more than one count but fewer than ten. Its antigen is not yet known. Gene names and germline sequences here are all drawn from mouse data. The read gets to within 4 residues of the CDR3 end, and the germline J gene fills in the rest. The sample belongs to a study of CD8+ T cells in alopecia areata (dated by TCRdb to the late 2010s). As for the study more broadly: Skin from C3H/HeJ donors with spontaneous alopecia (roughly 6-13 months old) was grafted onto female C3H/HeJ recipients that were roughly 6-11 weeks old. In both human patients and the C3H/HeJ mouse model, the study applied high-throughput TCRbeta sequencing to look at T cell clonal expansion in alopecia areata. On the human side, TCRbeta sequencing was run on scalp tissue and on sorted CD4+ and CD8+ peripheral blood T cells from healthy controls and from alopecia areata patients with either patchy or totalis/universalis disease. Scalp clonality was compared across normal scalp (n=4), patchy alopecia areata scalp (n=8), and alopecia totalis/universalis scalp (n=8). RNA came from the PAXgene miRNA kit for fixed scalp, the miRNeasy kit for PBMCs, and the RNeasy kit for mouse skin. Amplification of TCRbeta CDR3 regions was done by immunoSEQ multiplex PCR using 35 Vbeta forward primers and 13 Jbeta reverse primers.

Beyond this particular receptor, the publication reports: TCR sequences shared between patients were less clear than in mice, possibly partly because of HLA diversity in the patient population. Lesional scalp, especially in alopecia totalis/universalis, showed higher clonality and more expanded CD8+ clones than normal scalp, suggesting antigenic drive. Unlike mouse skin, where gammadelta T cells dominate, normal human skin contains resident alphabeta T cells that get sequenced too, which complicates analysis of the scalp TCR repertoire.

Libraries were built with the immunoSEQ multiplex PCR assay. RNA was extracted from all samples and reverse transcribed into cDNA, which served as template for TCR sequencing. SuperScript III was used for first-strand cDNA synthesis, primed with a 2:1 mix of oligo-dT and random hexamers. Amplification bias was assessed with a synthetic immune receptor repertoire, and residual bias was removed computationally. Sequencing of the libraries was done on Illumina HiSeq with 60 bp reads that cover the CDR3, reading from J toward V. Under the source paper's analysis protocol: Raw reads were preprocessed for error removal, and CDR3 was defined according to IMGT conventions as running from the conserved cysteine to phenylalanine. Clonality was computed as 1 minus the Shannon entropy, with the entropy normalized by log2 of the number of productive unique TCRs. Whether scalp clones were CD4 or CD8 was inferred by matching scalp TCRbeta sequences against CD4 and CD8 repertoires sorted from blood. TCRdb took over this immuneACCESS table, retaining in-frame rearrangements with V and J assigned. Such tables are incomplete; in checked studies, under half of the missing clones stem from an unresolved V gene, and the remainder is unexplained. The V and J calls and clone size were taken over from that table, and D and trimming were inferred from the DNA. For this sample the table reports around 100,000 clones, with no clone seen just once. Around a fifth of the sample is held by the ten biggest clonotypes.

The CDR3 covers 17 residues, taking in both the cysteine and the phenylalanine. The DNA has 39 bases, all within the CDR3, and is read from base 1. V trim: 0 bases; J trim: 4 bases; unmatched bases: 6. CDR1 is given as NSQYPW and CDR2 as LRSPGD, both from the germline V gene (reference sequence). Recombination joined TRBV1 with TRBJ1-4, with 9 bases aligning to TRBD1. This clonotype was obtained from a C3H/HeJ mouse with alopecia areata. Mice from this strain have the MHC haplotype H2-k. The sequenced sample consisted of lesional skin. This receptor carries the CDR3 CTCSADRTGGNNERLFF. The CDR3 bases that were read are TGCACCTGCAGTGCAGATCGCACAGGGGGCAACAACGAA.